This T cell receptor beta chain was identified in a study of regulatory T cells in long-lasting Graves disease. About the research overall: Newly diagnosed Graves' patients had taken antithyroid drugs under 3 months.

This CDR3 region has 14 residues. V was clipped by 4 bases and J by 4 bases; unmatched bases: 6. The time point denotes: newly diagnosed GD, antithyroid drugs for less than 3 months. RNA from PBMCs was the source of the TCR library. An approximately 10-milliliter sample of peripheral blood was drawn into EDTA tubes. In building TCR beta libraries, iRepertoire HTBI primers were used together with Arm-PCR of CDR3 regions. TCRdb passed the multiplex PCR reads through MiXCR, listing each CDR3 protein once. The data show 320,000 or so distinct CDR3 sequences, 18% seen once. Study-wide points: Public clonotype sharing was higher in persistent than newly diagnosed patients.

This clonotype came up many times. Its antigen is unknown. This clonotype originated in a female donor with Graves disease. The V and J genes are TRBV12-3 or TRBV12-4 and TRBJ1-2; 7 bases are shared with TRBD1. The source material was peripheral blood mononuclear cells (PBMCs), sampled at new diagnosis, from a patient treated with antithyroid drugs. The CDR3 DNA sequence: TGTGCCAGCAGTTCGGACAGGACGGGCTATGGCTACACCTTC. Protein product: CASSSDRTGYGYTF.